This T cell receptor beta chain was observed in a study of neurological immune-mediated disorders. Time point denoted: longitudinal time-point 1 (baseline). The length of the CDR3 is 15 residues. The germline gives CDR1 SEHNR, CDR2 FQNEAQ (reference sequence). Trimming took off 1 base at V and 4 bases at J, with 12 bases between the two ends. One entry per CDR3 protein results from TCRdb running MiXCR on the 5' RACE reads. The sample records over 70,000 distinct CDR3 sequences, roughly 10% being singletons. There are many counts of this clonotype. The rearrangement links TRBV7-9 to TRBJ2-3, with TRBD1 as a possible D gene (6 bases). This sequence originates from a man aged 25-45 years in good health. Sequenced material: PBMCs. Here the CDR3 DNA reads TGTGCCAGCAGCTTAGTGGGGACACCTTCAGATACGCAGTATTTT. This codes for CASSLVGTPSDTQYF. The entire variable domain, with the rest obtained from reference TRBV7-9 and TRBJ2-3, is as follows: DTGVSQNPRHKITKRGQNVTFRCDPISEHNRLYWYRQTLGQGPEFLTYFQNEAQLEKSRLLSDRFSAERPKGSFSTLEIQRTEQGDSAMYLCASSLVGTPSDTQYFGPGTRLTVL.